These 31 T cell receptor beta chains originate from one sample sequenced in a study of response to subunit inactivated influenza vaccine. One entry per CDR3 protein, called by TCRdb with MiXCR from the RT-PCR reads. Among a few hundred thousand distinct CDR3 sequences, approximately 14% were seen once, and the ten largest hold over 8.5%. The sequenced sample was PBMCs from blood, obtained less than 13 days after vaccination. These receptors came from a man aged 50 to 59 who received an inactivated influenza vaccine.

The table lists this clonotype with a few counts. CDR3 DNA sequence: TGTGCCAGCACCCTAGCGACATGGTATAATGAGCAGTTCTTC. Translation: CASTLATWYNEQFF. The chain uses TRBV12-3 or TRBV12-4 and TRBJ2-1, with D possibly matching TRBD2 (6 bases). V lost 7 bases, J lost 7 bases, and 17 bases lay in between. The CDR3 has 14 residues.

This clonotype was counted a few times. The J gene is TRBJ1-6, the V gene TRBV20-1; D is possibly TRBD1 (5 bases). Germline CDR1 and CDR2: DFQATT and SNEGSKA (reference sequence). The CDR3 has 15 residues. V lost 0 bases and J lost 10, with 16 bases in between. CDR3 residues: CSARDLLRGRSPLHF. As DNA, the CDR3 is TGCAGTGCTAGAGATCTCCTTAGGGGTCGCTCACCCCTCCACTTT.

A few counts support this clonotype. The J gene is TRBJ2-3, the V gene TRBV9, with 7 positions matching TRBD2. CDR1 is SGDLS and CDR2 is YYNGEE in the germline V gene. V shed 0 bases and J 6 bases; nucleotides not matched to a gene: 13. This CDR3 is 17 amino acids long. CDR3 sequence: CASSVGGRGRGYDTQYF. CDR3 DNA sequence: TGTGCCAGCAGCGTAGGAGGGCGCGGGAGAGGATATGATACGCAGTATTTT.

This clonotype turned up a few times. The rearrangement uses TRBV20-1 and TRBJ1-2, with D perhaps matching TRBD1 (6 bases). The V end lost 0 bases, the J end lost 4 bases, and 15 bases lay between the germline ends. CDR1 and CDR2 (germline): DFQATT, SNEGSKA (reference sequence). This CDR3 comprises 15 residues. CDR3 DNA sequence: TGCAGTGCTAGAGACCCATTAACAGGGCGCTATGGCTACACCTTC. This sequence encodes CSARDPLTGRYGYTF.

V is TRBV28 and J is TRBJ1-3; D not resolved. CDR1 is MDHEN and CDR2 is SYDVKM in the germline V gene. Deletions cut 6 bases from V and 0 bases from J, with 12 bases between. There are 15 residues in the CDR3. The CDR3 DNA reads as TGTGCCAGCAGAAAGACCAGTTCCTCTGGAAACACCATATATTTT. It encodes CASRKTSSSGNTIYF.

This chain links TRBV2 with TRBJ2-1; D may be TRBD1 or TRBD2 (6 bases each). The V gene's germline CDR1 is SNHLY and CDR2 FYNNEI. The CDR3 totals 14 residues. The V gene lost 7 bases and the J gene lost 4 bases, with 14 bases spanning the gap. CDR3 in amino acids: CASNPGALYNEQFF. In DNA, the CDR3 is TGTGCCAGCAACCCGGGGGCGCTTTACAATGAGCAGTTCTTC.

There are many counts of this clonotype. V is TRBV6-2 or TRBV6-3 and J is TRBJ2-5, with 10 bases lining up with TRBD2. Trimming at V came to 0 bases and at J to 1 base, leaving 2 bases not matched to a gene. The CDR3 extends over 16 amino acids. Germline lookup yields CDR1 MNHEY and CDR2 SVGEGT. The CDR3 reads CASSYSLAGVQETQYF. In nucleotides, the CDR3 is TGTGCCAGCAGTTACTCGCTAGCGGGAGTCCAAGAGACCCAGTACTTC.

V gene TRBV6-1 combines with J gene TRBJ2-7; a weak D match, TRBD1 (5 bases). V was shortened by 3 bases and J by 0 bases, with 18 bases between the two germline ends. Germline V lookup: CDR1 MNHNS, CDR2 SASEGT. CDR3 size: 17 residues. This CDR3 reads CASSEFTGTGYSYEQYF. The CDR3 nucleotides read TGTGCCAGCAGTGAGTTTACTGGTACAGGTTACTCCTACGAGCAGTACTTC.

The V call is TRBV15, the J call TRBJ1-2; D not resolved. Germline V CDR1 and CDR2: LNHNV, YYDKDF (reference sequence). This CDR3 has 13 residues. V lost 3 bases to trimming and J lost 8 bases, with 13 bases between them. The CDR3 loop reads CATSRDLSRGYTF. For the CDR3, the DNA is TGTGCCACCAGCAGGGACCTTTCGCGGGGCTACACCTTC. The full variable domain, with the rest looked up from reference TRBV15 and TRBJ1-2, is DAMVIQNPRYQVTQFGKPVTLSCSQTLNHNVMYWYQQKSSQAPKLLFHYYDKDFNNEADTPDNFQSRRPNTSFCFLDIRSPGLGDTAMYLCATSRDLSRGYTFGSGTRLTVV.

V is TRBV12-3 or TRBV12-4 and J is TRBJ2-1; 7 positions match TRBD2. Germline trimming cut 5 bases from V and 7 bases from J; bases unmatched to any gene: 14. The CDR3 sequence is 16 residues long. The CDR3 region is CASSAGRLEGKNEQFF. Written as DNA, the CDR3 is TGTGCCAGCAGTGCCGGGAGGCTGGAGGGTAAAAATGAGCAGTTCTTC.

This clonotype showed up just a few times. V gene TRBV15 combines with J gene TRBJ2-7, with 10 bases aligning to TRBD2. V shed 2 bases, J shed 7 bases, and the junction held 8 bases outside the gene matches. The CDR3 is made up of 15 amino acids. Germline V gives CDR1 LNHNV, CDR2 YYDKDF (reference sequence). The CDR3: CATSRQTSGSGEQYF. The DNA for the CDR3 is TGTGCCACCAGCAGACAGACTAGCGGGTCGGGGGAGCAGTACTTC.

This chain links TRBV7-9 with TRBJ2-1; D is possibly TRBD2 (5 bases). Trimming stripped 5 bases from V and 7 bases from J, with 15 bases between. The CDR3 sequence is 14 residues long. Per the germline V gene, CDR1 is SEHNR and CDR2 is FQNEAQ (reference sequence). CDR3 loop: CASSRVEGVNEQFF. The CDR3 DNA reads as TGTGCCAGCAGCCGGGTAGAGGGAGTAAATGAGCAGTTCTTC.

The chain is built from TRBV5-1 and TRBJ1-6; D possibly corresponds to TRBD1 (5 bases). Between the trimmed V and J ends, which lost 0 bases and 7 bases, there was a span of 14 bases. Germline CDR1 SGHRS, CDR2 YFSETQ. The CDR3 is 16 amino acids. Here the CDR3 reads CASSLALHRPNSPLHF. CDR3 DNA: TGCGCCAGCAGCTTGGCCCTACACAGGCCGAATTCACCCCTCCACTTT.

In nucleotides, the CDR3 is TGTGCCAGCAGCTTAGTGCGGGGAGTCACCGGGGAGCTGTTTTTT. Its translation is CASSLVRGVTGELFF. The V and J genes are TRBV7-2 and TRBJ2-2, with D tentatively TRBD2 (6 bases). The CDR3 is 15 amino acids. Germline V CDR1 and CDR2: SGHTA, FQGNSA. With 1 base removed from V and 4 bases from J, the gap between germline ends came to 10 bases.

The chain joins TRBV4-2 to TRBJ1-5; no firm D call. Germline V gives CDR1 LGHNA, CDR2 YNFKEQ. The CDR3 is 14 amino acids. Trimming removed 0 bases from V and 4 bases from J, with 7 bases in between. CDR3 residues: CASSQDGWNQPQHF. The CDR3 nucleotides are TGTGCCAGCAGCCAAGATGGATGGAATCAGCCCCAGCATTTT.

The chain has TRBV30 and TRBJ2-7; 8 nucleotides match TRBD1. The CDR3 length is 14 residues. Germline CDR1 GTSNPN, CDR2 SVGIG (reference sequence). Trimming cost V 4 bases and J 3 bases; bases outside gene matches: 8. CDR3 coding DNA: TGTGCCTGGACTAGGACAGGGAAAGGCTACGAGCAGTACTTC. Protein: CAWTRTGKGYEQYF. Using reference TRBV30 and TRBJ2-7 for the parts outside the CDR3, the full variable domain is SQTIHQWPATLVQPVGSPLSLECTVEGTSNPNLYWYRQAAGRGLQLLFYSVGIGQISSEVPQNLSASRPQDRQFILSSKKLLLSDSGFYLCAWTRTGKGYEQYFGPGTRLTVT.

The V and J genes are TRBV20-1 and TRBJ2-6; 11 bases map to TRBD1. The V segment lost 6 bases and the J segment 2 bases; nucleotides outside the gene matches: 6. Germline lookup yields CDR1 DFQATT and CDR2 SNEGSKA (reference sequence). This CDR3 spans 16 amino acids. CDR3 loop: CSAPGTGGPGANVLTF. In DNA form, the CDR3 reads TGCAGTGCCCCAGGGACAGGGGGACCTGGGGCCAACGTCCTGACTTTC.

This rearrangement joins TRBV4-2 to TRBJ2-7, with D possibly matching TRBD1 (5 bases). V was clipped by 0 bases and J by 4 bases, with 16 bases between them. Germline V gene data show CDR1 as LGHNA and CDR2 as YNFKEQ. This CDR3 has 16 residues. The CDR3 nucleotides read TGTGCCAGCAGCCAAGACTCCTTTCCTAGGGGATACGAGCAGTACTTC. Amino acid sequence: CASSQDSFPRGYEQYF.

The chain has TRBV3-1 and TRBJ2-1; the match to TRBD1 covers 8 bases. CDR1 and CDR2 (germline): LGHDT, YNNKEL (reference sequence). V shed 4 bases, J shed 2 bases, and the junction held 7 bases outside the gene matches. The CDR3 runs to 16 residues. CDR3 sequence reads: CASSRYPGQAYNEQFF. The CDR3 nucleotides are TGTGCCAGCAGCCGCTACCCGGGACAGGCCTACAATGAGCAGTTCTTC.

This clonotype has just a few counts. The chain has TRBV20-1 and TRBJ1-4; 7 positions agree with TRBD1. V shed 5 bases and J 13 bases; nucleotides not matched to a gene: 16. This CDR3 region has 14 residues. Germline-derived CDR1 and CDR2 are DFQATT and SNEGSKA (reference sequence). DNA for the CDR3: TGCAGTGCTCGTAAATTAGGGATACAGGGGACACTGTTTTTT. Encoded protein: CSARKLGIQGTLFF.

This clonotype was observed a handful of times. This rearrangement joins TRBV6-6 to TRBJ2-4; D is ambiguous. Deletions cut 4 bases from V and 7 bases from J, with 5 bases between. This CDR3 has 11 amino acids. The germline V gene has CDR1 MNHNY and CDR2 SVGAGI (reference sequence). The CDR3 DNA reads TGTGCCAGCAGTTCGGAGAACATTCAGTACTTC. Translating it yields CASSSENIQYF.

The V call is TRBV12-3 or TRBV12-4, the J call TRBJ2-4; no firm D call. The CDR3 runs to 13 residues. The germline V and J ends were trimmed by 4 bases and 7 bases, with 11 bases remaining between them. CDR3 protein: CASSSMERNIQYF. The CDR3 DNA reads as TGTGCCAGCAGTTCCATGGAGAGGAACATTCAGTACTTC.

At least ten counts were recorded for this clonotype. V gene TRBV9 combines with J gene TRBJ2-1, with a tentative D call TRBD1 (6 bases). V dropped 3 bases and J dropped 3 bases, with 16 bases sitting between them. The CDR3 totals 16 residues. The germline V gene encodes CDR1 SGDLS and CDR2 YYNGEE. The CDR3 loop reads CASSGTTGHGYNEQFF. In nucleotides, the CDR3 is TGTGCCAGCAGCGGGACGACAGGTCACGGCTACAATGAGCAGTTCTTC. Using reference TRBV9 and TRBJ2-1 for the parts outside the CDR3, the full variable domain is DSGVTQTPKHLITATGQRVTLRCSPRSGDLSVYWYQQSLDQGLQFLIQYYNGEERAKGNILERFSAQQFPDLHSELNLSSLELGDSALYFCASSGTTGHGYNEQFFGPGTRLTVL.

The J gene is TRBJ2-1, the V gene TRBV21-1; the D call of TRBD1 is as the table states it, not checked on the DNA. TRBV21-1 is classified as a pseudogene. The CDR3 loop spans 13 amino acids. The CDR3 nucleotides read TGTGCCAGCAGCAATCCAACAGGGAATGAGCAGTTCTTC. It yields the protein CASSNPTGNEQFF.

A single count supports this clonotype. The chain employs TRBV6-1 and TRBJ2-1; 10 bases match TRBD1. Trimming took 5 bases from V and 6 from J; bases not matched to a gene: 7. This CDR3 has 15 amino acids. Germline loops: CDR1 MNHNS, CDR2 SASEGT. Here the CDR3 DNA reads TGTGCCAGCAGTATCGGGACAGGGGTCCGCAATGAGCAGTTCTTC. Its translation is CASSIGTGVRNEQFF.

This clonotype was seen only a few times. The chain uses TRBV12-3 or TRBV12-4 and TRBJ2-7, with D uncertain. Trimming took 7 bases from V and 1 from J, leaving 14 bases between them. CDR3 size: 14 residues. CDR3 sequence (DNA): TGTGCCAGCACCAAATCTGACGGTTCCTACGAGCAGTACTTC. This encodes CASTKSDGSYEQYF.

The chain is built from TRBV18 and TRBJ2-1; tentatively, D is TRBD1 or TRBD2 (5 bases each). The CDR3 extends over 14 amino acids. Trimming cost V 3 bases and J 6 bases, with 12 bases left between them. The germline CDR1 and CDR2 sequences are KGHSH and LQKENI. In nucleotides, the CDR3 is TGTGCCAGCTCACCCACCGGGACGCCCAATGAGCAGTTCTTC. Its protein is CASSPTGTPNEQFF. Supplemented by reference TRBV18 and TRBJ2-1, the full variable domain reads NAGVMQNPRHLVRRRGQEARLRCSPMKGHSHVYWYRQLPEEGLKFMVYLQKENIIDESGMPKERFSAEFPKEGPSILRIQQVVRGDSAAYFCASSPTGTPNEQFFGPGTRLTVL.

V is TRBV29-1 and J is TRBJ2-5; maybe TRBD1 (5 bases). Germline assignment: CDR1 SQVTM and CDR2 ANQGSEA. The CDR3 has 15 residues. The ends were cut back, 3 bases at V and 2 bases at J, with 16 bases in the middle. In DNA, the CDR3 is TGCAGCGTTGATGGGGTGGGGCAACGTCAAGAGACCCAGTACTTC. Translation gives CSVDGVGQRQETQYF.

This clonotype has ten or more counts. CDR3 loop: CSASRDGRQTQYF. CDR3 DNA: TGCAGTGCTAGTCGTGACGGGAGGCAGACCCAGTACTTC. V is TRBV20-1 and J is TRBJ2-5, with 7 bases matching TRBD2. V was clipped by 3 bases and J by 6 bases; unmatched bases: 7. The CDR3 is made up of 13 amino acids. The germline CDR1 and CDR2 sequences are DFQATT and SNEGSKA (reference sequence).

The V call is TRBV28, the J call TRBJ2-7; TRBD1 aligns across 8 bases. This CDR3 region has 14 residues. Germline CDR1 MDHEN, CDR2 SYDVKM. With 6 bases clipped from V and 2 bases from J, the junction kept 6 bases outside the gene matches. In nucleotides, the CDR3 is TGTGCCAGCAGACAAGGACAGGGCCCCTACGAGCAGTACTTC. Translating it yields CASRQGQGPYEQYF. Full variable domain (missing parts from reference TRBV28 and TRBJ2-7): DVKVTQSSRYLVKRTGEKVFLECVQDMDHENMFWYRQDPGLGLRLIYFSYDVKMKEKGDIPEGYSVSREKKERFSLILESASTNQTSMYLCASRQGQGPYEQYFGPGTRLTVT.

The J gene is TRBJ2-1, the V gene TRBV7-9; weak D call: TRBD1 (6 bases). The CDR3 is 16 residues long. CDR1 and CDR2 (germline): SEHNR, FQNEAQ (reference sequence). V was cut by 5 bases and J by 5 bases, with 19 bases left in between. For the CDR3, the DNA is TGTGCCAGCAGCCCCAGGGGCGGAGCTAAGAACAATGAGCAGTTCTTC. As protein: CASSPRGGAKNNEQFF.